This T cell receptor beta chain was documented in a study of beta chain features in type 1 diabetes. Findings and caveats of the study: All four CD4+ subsets from Type 1 diabetes patients carried moderately but significantly shorter TCRB CDR3s.

One heparinised draw, averaging roughly 0.12 L, was taken per donor. The study reverse transcribed the entire isolated RNA, so it sequenced expressed TCRB transcripts. Data came from immunoSEQ multiplex PCR; TCRdb stores just in-frame clones and leaves some out. The sample has 300,000 to 350,000 clones; about 13% are singletons. With 3 bases clipped from V and 5 bases from J, the junction kept 9 bases outside the gene matches. Germline V gene data show CDR1 as SGHTS and CDR2 as YDEGEE. The CDR3 is 15 residues long. This clone was observed a few times. Antigen specificity is unknown. The V call is TRBV5-8, the J call TRBJ1-2, with TRBD1 matching over 8 bases. The material sequenced was naive CD4+ T cells from blood. The origin of this receptor is a woman under 30 with type 1 diabetes. The CDR3 DNA reads TGTGCCAGCAGCTCCGGACAGGGAAGACTATATGGCTACACCTTC. The encoded protein is CASSSGQGRLYGYTF.